This T cell receptor beta chain was recovered during a study of OX40 agonist ivuxolimab in advanced cancers. At the level of the whole study: Ivuxolimab was an agonistic, fully human IgG2 monoclonal antibody directed against OX40 (CD134), a costimulatory receptor. Prior anti-PD-1, anti-PD-L1 or anti-CTLA-4 therapy was permitted, and 30% to 45% of dose-escalation patients had received checkpoint inhibitors. Three dose-escalation patients achieved partial responses, one with hepatocellular carcinoma and two with cutaneous melanoma. The purpose of peripheral TCRbeta sequencing was to test whether ivuxolimab changed TCR sequence diversity and led to clonal T-cell expansion. The paper covers the monotherapy dose-escalation part of the phase I ivuxolimab trial, which included N ≈ 50 patients. Intravenous ivuxolimab was administered to patients every 2 weeks at six dose levels: 0.01, 0.1, 0.3, 1.5, 3 and 10 mg/kg. Among the approximately 50 dose-escalation patients, approximately 20 had hepatocellular carcinoma, 15 or so melanoma, 9 renal cell carcinoma and 9 head and neck cancer. In the dose-escalation cohort, roughly 82% of patients were male, and the mean age was approximately 60 years with a range of roughly 23 to 79.

What the authors observed across the whole study: In the 0.1-3.0 mg/kg groups, partial responders were among the patients with the lowest normalized peripheral clonal expansion, particularly in CD8+ T cells. The antigen specificity of the peripheral T cells that underwent clonal expansion was not determined. At doses of 0.1 to 3.0 mg/kg, clonal expansion of both CD4+ and CD8+ T cells in blood was seen between baseline and week 6. After ivuxolimab, expanded clones were on average more numerous among CD8+ T cells than among CD4+ T cells. Low levels of normalized T-cell clonal expansion were also shown by some nonresponding patients.

The trial excluded patients who had a history of autoimmune disease or were on systemic immunosuppression. Peripheral blood for TCR sequencing was collected from all dose cohorts at baseline, on cycle 4 day 1, and on cycle 7 day 1. The samples were taken from a phase I, first-in-human, multicenter, open-label dose-escalation trial of ivuxolimab. Adults with locally advanced or metastatic head and neck squamous cell, hepatocellular, melanoma or renal cell carcinoma were enrolled in the trial. Before TCR sequencing, CD4+ T cells and CD8+ T cells were sorted from peripheral blood as separate populations. This clone was counted once. The antigen this receptor binds is unknown. No base-level quality is on record; no much larger clone is a single base apart. CDR1 and CDR2 were assigned from the germline V gene as SGHRS and YFSETQ. The V end loses 3 bases and the J end loses 7 bases, and a stretch of 11 bases separates them. The CDR3 starts with the cysteine, ends with the phenylalanine, and has 13 residues. CDR3 DNA only is kept here, 39 bases in frame from base 1.

Genomic DNA was extracted from sorted cells for sequencing of the TCRbeta CDR3 region. The immunoSEQ Assay was used for sequencing of TCRbeta CDR3 regions. The clones in this table, taken by TCRdb from immuneACCESS, are in-frame only. Not every clone is retained; where verified, under half of the shortfall comes from an unresolved V gene, and the cause of the rest is unknown. The sample table holds about 100,000 clones, of which approximately 91% were seen once. The top ten clones comprise roughly 0.15% of the sample. The TCR comes from an adult with an advanced solid tumor such as melanoma, head and neck, liver or kidney cancer. The V and J genes are TRBV5-1 and TRBJ2-1; the D gene cannot be named for sure. The starting material was CD4+ or CD8+ T cells sorted from blood, obtained in a trial of the OX40 agonist ivuxolimab. The CDR3 reads as follows: CASSSAGRNEQFF. The nucleotide sequence is given as TGCGCCAGCAGCTCGGCCGGAAGGAATGAGCAGTTCTTC.